These 17 T cell receptor beta chains were all obtained from the same sample, sequenced in a study of T cell clonotyping in hematopoietic cell transplantation. Only in-frame clones appear in the TCRdb table, and some are missing; sequencing was by immunoSEQ multiplex PCR. The sample comprises 50,000 or so clones, about four fifths of which are singletons, and 5.3% rests with the top ten. Time point reported: recipient sample about 28 days before transplant, after cytoreduction. Sequenced here: peripheral blood mononuclear cells, sampled before stem cell transplant. These receptor sequences come from a man between 60 and 70 years old with myelodysplastic syndrome. Some clones in this sample may be carry-over from other donors' samples.

The rearrangement joins TRBV19 to TRBJ1-5, with D unclear. CDR1 is LNHDA, CDR2 SQIVND, per germline (reference sequence). This CDR3 is built from 15 residues. Trimming took off 3 bases at V and 7 bases at J, with 16 bases between the two ends. DNA for the CDR3: TGTGCCAGTAGTATTCCCTGGGCGGTGGAACAGCCCCAGCATTTT. Translation: CASSIPWAVEQPQHF.

The chain couples TRBV21-1 to TRBJ1-2. TRBV21-1 constitutes a pseudogene. This CDR3 is built from 13 residues. The CDR3 sequence: CASSYLQLHGYTF. The CDR3 DNA reads TGTGCCAGCAGCTATCTGCAGCTTCATGGCTACACCTTC.

V and J are TRBV30 and TRBJ1-5; D is perhaps TRBD1 (6 bases). The CDR3 loop spans 15 amino acids. The germline gives CDR1 GTSNPN, CDR2 SVGIG (reference sequence). The V end was cut by 0 bases, the J end by 7 bases, with 16 bases between. This CDR3 is CAWSVPWGLGQPQHF. CDR3 bases: TGTGCCTGGAGTGTCCCTTGGGGGCTCGGGCAGCCCCAGCATTTT. The entire variable domain, with the rest obtained from reference TRBV30 and TRBJ1-5, is as follows: SQTIHQWPATLVQPVGSPLSLECTVEGTSNPNLYWYRQAAGRGLQLLFYSVGIGQISSEVPQNLSASRPQDRQFILSSKKLLLSDSGFYLCAWSVPWGLGQPQHFGDGTRLSIL.

V and J are TRBV4-2 and TRBJ1-4; unclear D gene. The CDR3 spans 11 residues. The V end lost 0 bases, the J end lost 8 bases, and 1 base lay between the germline ends. CDR1 LGHNA and CDR2 YNFKEQ come from the germline V gene. This chain's CDR3 is CASSQDEKLFF. Written as DNA, the CDR3 is TGTGCCAGCAGCCAAGACGAAAAACTGTTTTTT.

This sequence joins TRBV28 and TRBJ1-1; 8 bases agree with TRBD1. Looked up from germline, CDR1 is MDHEN and CDR2 is SYDVKM. This CDR3 has 15 residues. Germline trimming cut 4 bases from V and 4 bases from J; bases unmatched to any gene: 8. CDR3 sequence reads: CASSSQGAGGTEAFF. CDR3 nucleotide sequence: TGTGCCAGCAGTTCTCAGGGGGCGGGGGGCACTGAAGCTTTCTTT.

V and J are TRBV5-8 and TRBJ2-7, with 9 bases lining up with TRBD1. The CDR3 totals 15 residues. V lost 3 bases to trimming and J lost 5 bases; unmatched junction nucleotides: 9. Germline CDR1 reads SGHTS; CDR2 reads YDEGEE. CDR3 loop: CASSYMTGGIDEQYF. CDR3 nucleotide sequence: TGTGCCAGCAGCTACATGACAGGGGGGATCGACGAGCAGTACTTC.

This sequence joins TRBV7-9 and TRBJ1-4, with 12 positions matching TRBD1. CDR1 is SEHNR and CDR2 is FQNEAQ in the germline V gene (reference sequence). The CDR3 has 17 amino acids. The V and J ends lost 5 bases and 0 bases, in that order; junction bases with no gene match: 4. The CDR3 reads CASSPGTGGPTNEKLFF. DNA of the CDR3: TGTGCCAGCAGCCCTGGGACAGGGGGCCCAACTAATGAAAAACTGTTTTTT.

The rearrangement uses TRBV7-6 and TRBJ1-1; D gene uncertain. CDR3 length equals 14 residues. Trimming left V 5 bases short and J 4 bases short, with 14 bases between. Per the germline V gene, CDR1 is SGHVS and CDR2 is FNYEAQ. This CDR3 reads CASSRVLGSTEAFF. The CDR3 coding sequence is TGTGCCAGCAGCCGCGTTTTGGGCAGCACTGAAGCTTTCTTT. The full variable domain, rest sourced from reference TRBV7-6 and TRBJ1-1, is GAGVSQSPRYKVTKRGQDVALRCDPISGHVSLYWYRQALGQGPEFLTYFNYEAQQDKSGLPNDRFSAERPEGSISTLTIQRTEQRDSAMYRCASSRVLGSTEAFFGQGTRLTVV.

The rearrangement uses TRBV28 and TRBJ2-7; 10 bases map to TRBD1. With V trimmed by 5 bases and J by 4 bases, 8 bases remained unmatched. The CDR3 contains 15 residues. CDR1 and CDR2 from the germline V gene are MDHEN and SYDVKM. In DNA, the CDR3 is TGTGCCAGCAGTACAACGACAGGGGGCCAGTACGAGCAGTACTTC. This translates into CASSTTTGGQYEQYF.

The chain is built from TRBV10-3 and TRBJ2-7, with 7 positions matching TRBD1. Losses at the gene ends were 10 bases for V and 2 bases for J; bases not matched to a gene: 14. CDR1 ENHRY and CDR2 SYGVKD come from the germline V gene. CDR3 length: 15 residues. CDR3 sequence: CATRPIQGFPYEQYF. Here the CDR3 DNA reads TGTGCCACCCGGCCTATACAGGGGTTCCCCTACGAGCAGTACTTC.

V usage is TRBV28 and J usage is TRBJ1-6, with TRBD1 matching over 11 bases. CDR3 length equals 15 residues. V gave up 5 bases and J gave up 9 bases; unmatched junction bases: 6. CDR1 and CDR2 (germline): MDHEN, SYDVKM. The CDR3 loop is CASSVVGQGASPLHF. CDR3 in DNA: TGTGCCAGCAGTGTTGTTGGACAGGGGGCTTCACCCCTCCACTTT.

The chain's CDR3 is CASSIGSGANVLTF. CDR3 DNA: TGTGCCAGTAGTATAGGTTCTGGGGCCAACGTCCTGACTTTC. The rearrangement uses TRBV19 and TRBJ2-6; D remains unclear. Germline V gene lookup returns CDR1 LNHDA and CDR2 SQIVND (reference sequence). V lost 1 base to trimming and J lost 1 base, with 2 bases between them. The CDR3 loop spans 14 amino acids.

This sequence joins TRBV5-6 and TRBJ1-6; D ambiguous. The CDR3 is 17 residues long. Trimming stripped 4 bases from V and 7 bases from J, with 21 bases between. Germline-derived CDR1 and CDR2 are SGHDT and YYEEEE. This chain's CDR3 is CASSIGRLGQTNSPLHF. DNA for the CDR3: TGTGCCAGCAGCATTGGACGCCTCGGTCAGACGAATTCACCCCTCCACTTT. Together with reference TRBV5-6 and TRBJ1-6, the CDR3 gives the full variable domain: DAGVTQSPTHLIKTRGQQVTLRCSPKSGHDTVSWYQQALGQGPQFIFQYYEEEERQRGNFPDRFSGHQFPNYSSELNVNALLLGDSALYLCASSIGRLGQTNSPLHFGNGTRLTVT.

This clone appeared once. This chain links TRBV28 with TRBJ1-2; TRBD1 matches 7 bases. The CDR3 has 14 amino acids. J lost 11 bases, V lost 7 bases, and 16 bases had no gene match. CDR1 is MDHEN, CDR2 SYDVKM, per germline. CDR3 sequence: CASTPPRSRGGYTF. The CDR3 nucleotides read TGTGCCAGCACCCCTCCTAGGTCCAGGGGGGGTTACACCTTC.

This clone was counted only a few times. The chain couples TRBV5-6 to TRBJ1-6, with D maybe TRBD1 (6 bases). Trimming stripped 0 bases from V and 8 bases from J, with 15 bases between. The CDR3 is 16 residues long. Germline assignment: CDR1 SGHDT and CDR2 YYEEEE. The CDR3 coding sequence is TGTGCCAGCAGCTTGGGTTCCGGACAGCGACATTCACCCCTCCACTTT. This encodes CASSLGSGQRHSPLHF.

The chain has TRBV7-2 and TRBJ2-7, with D maybe TRBD1 (6 bases). The CDR3 has 15 amino acids. Trimming removed 2 bases from V and 0 bases from J, with 11 bases in between. CDR1 and CDR2 from the germline V gene are SGHTA and FQGNSA. The CDR3 nucleotides are TGTGCCAGCAGCTTACTGGGCAGGGGCTCCTACGAGCAGTACTTC. Amino acids: CASSLLGRGSYEQYF.

The chain combines TRBV6-5 with TRBJ2-3, with D hard to call. Trimming took off 5 bases at V and 3 bases at J, with 9 bases between the two ends. From germline, CDR1 is MNHEY and CDR2 SVGAGI. The CDR3 is 13 amino acids. The CDR3 loop reads CASSGEGTDTQYF. In DNA, the CDR3 is TGTGCCAGCAGTGGGGAAGGAACAGATACGCAGTATTTT.